This T cell receptor beta chain came from a study of metastatic and nonmetastatic thyroid tumors. Across the whole study: Comparison of repertoires was carried out across blood and tumor or nodule tissue from malignant and benign thyroid patients.

This clone has a count of ten or more. Every patient was untreated before thyroid surgery. The CDR3 is made up of 13 amino acids. Looked up from germline, CDR1 is SGHRS and CDR2 is YFSETQ. V was pared by 4 bases and J by 3 bases, with 10 bases between. TCRdb re-called the PCR reads with MiXCR. The profile shows about 93,000 clones, approximately 11% of them singletons. Sequencing input: blood. This TCR derives from a female donor with papillary thyroid cancer or a benign thyroid nodule (not recorded which). Some clones in this sample may be carry-over from other donors' samples. The genes are TRBV5-1 and TRBJ2-5; D gene uncertain. CDR3 sequence: CASSPFPKETQYF. CDR3 in DNA: TGCGCCAGCAGCCCGTTTCCCAAAGAGACCCAGTACTTC. Looking up the rest from reference TRBV5-1 and TRBJ2-5 gives the full variable domain: KAGVTQTPRYLIKTRGQQVTLSCSPISGHRSVSWYQQTPGQGLQFLFEYFSETQRNKGNFPGRFSGRQFSNSRSEMNVSTLELGDSALYLCASSPFPKETQYFGPGTRLLVL.